This TCR beta chain appears in the sequencing data of a study of T-cell memory formation after mild COVID-19. Whole-study context: TCR clusters were mostly confined to one donor each.

General observations from the study: Second-wave clones with a day 37 peak had unconfirmed SARS-CoV-2 specificity.

A 5'RACE reaction primed in the constant segment made cDNA libraries of TCR alpha and TCR beta, and these carried sample barcodes and UMIs. TCRdb reprocessed the 5' RACE reads with MiXCR, giving one entry per CDR3 protein. The sample lists about 560,000 distinct CDR3 sequences; roughly 17% were seen once. In this sample, this clonotype turned up many times. Its antigen is undetermined. Trimming pared 0 bases from V and 9 bases from J, leaving 16 bases between. CDR1 and CDR2 (germline): SGHNT, YYREEE (reference sequence). CDR3 length: 15 amino acids. The genes are TRBV5-4 and TRBJ2-1; D could derive from TRBD1 or TRBD2 (5 bases each). The source material was PBMCs or a T cell subset sorted from them (not recorded which). This receptor was obtained from an adult woman who had mild COVID-19 (a few samples of this study predate the infection). Cell type and time point are not known. The CDR3 DNA follows: TGTGCCAGCAGCTTGGAACTAGGGGTAATCAGTGAGCAGTTCTTC. This encodes CASSLELGVISEQFF. Full variable domain (remainder filled in from reference TRBV5-4 and TRBJ2-1): ETGVTQSPTHLIKTRGQQVTLRCSSQSGHNTVSWYQQALGQGPQFIFQYYREEENGRGNFPPRFSGLQFPNYSSELNVNALELDDSALYLCASSLELGVISEQFFGPGTRLTVL.